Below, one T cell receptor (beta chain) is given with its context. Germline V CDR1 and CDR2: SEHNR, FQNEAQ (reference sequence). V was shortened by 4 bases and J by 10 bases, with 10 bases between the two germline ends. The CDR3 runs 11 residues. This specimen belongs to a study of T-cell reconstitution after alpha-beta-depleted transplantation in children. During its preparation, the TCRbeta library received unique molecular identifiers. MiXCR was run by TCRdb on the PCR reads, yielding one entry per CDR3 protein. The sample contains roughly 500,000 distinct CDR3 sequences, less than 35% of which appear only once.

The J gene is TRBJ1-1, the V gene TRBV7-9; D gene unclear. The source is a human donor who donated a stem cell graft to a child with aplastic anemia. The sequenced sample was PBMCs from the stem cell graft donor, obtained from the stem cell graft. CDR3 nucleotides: TGTGCCAGCAGCTCCGGCCTGGGAGCTTTCTTT. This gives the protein CASSSGLGAFF.